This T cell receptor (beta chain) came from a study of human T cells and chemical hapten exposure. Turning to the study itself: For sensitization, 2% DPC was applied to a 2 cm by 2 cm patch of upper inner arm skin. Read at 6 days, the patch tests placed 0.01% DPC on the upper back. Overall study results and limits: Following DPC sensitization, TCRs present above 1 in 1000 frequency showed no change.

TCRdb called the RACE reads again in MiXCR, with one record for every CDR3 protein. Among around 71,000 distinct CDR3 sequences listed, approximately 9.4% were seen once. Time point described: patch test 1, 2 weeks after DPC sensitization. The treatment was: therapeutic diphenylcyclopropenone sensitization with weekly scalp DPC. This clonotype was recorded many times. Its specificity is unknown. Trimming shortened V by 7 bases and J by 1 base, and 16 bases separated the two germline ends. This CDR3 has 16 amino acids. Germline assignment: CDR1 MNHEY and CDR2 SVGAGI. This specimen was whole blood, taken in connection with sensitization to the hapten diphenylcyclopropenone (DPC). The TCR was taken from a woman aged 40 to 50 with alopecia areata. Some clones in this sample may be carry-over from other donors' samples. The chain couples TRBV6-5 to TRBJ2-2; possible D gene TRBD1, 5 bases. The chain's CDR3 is CASTHSGDRNTGELFF. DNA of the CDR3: TGTGCCAGCACCCACTCGGGCGACAGGAACACCGGGGAGCTGTTTTTT.